This T cell receptor beta chain came from a study of Graves' ophthalmopathy and Graves' hyperthyroidism. Study results and limitations: It was with approximately 70% sensitivity and roughly 75% specificity that the model predicted ophthalmopathy progression. Cross-validated, the 13-signature model showed 87.88%/81.08% sensitivity/specificity, and 80%/75% in the test set.

This clonotype was seen repeatedly, ten times or more. What it binds is not known. A read error is possible here, since a much larger clone lies one base away. RNA transcripts yielded amplified TCR beta CDR3 regions. Amplification began with first-round RT-PCR using HTBI primers, then second-round multiplex PCR was performed. TCRdb passed the multiplex PCR reads through MiXCR, listing each CDR3 protein once. The table lists 450,000 or so distinct CDR3 sequences, under 15% of them singletons. This CDR3 region has 12 residues. Other autoimmune diseases, uncontrolled infections, pregnancy and lactation each led to patient exclusion.

The sequencing sample was made of blood. This TCR came from a woman aged 25 to 39 with Graves' ophthalmopathy. The chain couples TRBV12-3 or TRBV12-4 to TRBJ2-5; unclear D gene. CDR3 amino acids: CASSVTQETKYF. CDR3 nucleotide sequence: TGTGCCAGCAGTGTTACCCAAGAGACCAAGTACTTC.